This T cell receptor (delta chain) stems from a study of γδ T cells in repeated Plasmodium falciparum infection. The wider study: Timepoints: baseline, immediately before selected infections, and 21 days after every infection.

TCRdb reprocessed the multiplex PCR reads using CATT. The top ten hold more than 9% of the sample, which has tens of thousands of delta-chain clones, roughly 0.98% seen once. Gammadelta T cells were flow-sorted from PBMC into Vgamma9/Vdelta2+ and Vdelta2-negative populations for bulk analysis. A few counts support this clone. Its antigen is undetermined. The TCRdb protein, from a much larger clone, departs from this DNA's translation at residue 7, likely by read error; the protein shown derives from the DNA. Overall study results and limits: Malian children's Vdelta2-negative repertoires appeared more expanded and less diverse than Australians'.

Germline lookup yields CDR1 TSWWSYY and CDR2 QGS. Trimming shortened V by 1 base and J by 1 base, and 19 bases separated the two germline ends. The CDR3 sequence is 18 residues long. The receptor comes from a pool of human donors (malaria-infected and uninfected, not separated). Material for sequencing was gamma-delta T cells from blood. The chain carries TRDV1 and TRDJ1; a possible D gene is TRDD2 (5 bases). In DNA, the CDR3 is TGTGCTCTTGGGGAACCCTACTACGGGGTTCTACTCACCGATAAACTCATCTTT. Amino acid sequence: CALGEPYYGVLLTDKLIF.